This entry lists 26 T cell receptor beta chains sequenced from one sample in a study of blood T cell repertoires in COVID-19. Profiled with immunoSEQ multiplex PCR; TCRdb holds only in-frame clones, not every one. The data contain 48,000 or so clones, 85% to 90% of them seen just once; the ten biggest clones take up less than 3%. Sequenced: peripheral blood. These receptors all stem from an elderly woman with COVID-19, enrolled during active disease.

CDR3 in amino acids: CASSLAPGDTQYF. Written as DNA, the CDR3 is TGCGCCAGCAGCTTGGCTCCGGGGGATACGCAGTATTTT. This chain connects TRBV5-1 to TRBJ2-3; the D gene is possibly TRBD2 (5 bases). Germline lookup yields CDR1 SGHRS and CDR2 YFSETQ. There are 13 residues in the CDR3. V was pared by 0 bases and J by 6 bases, with 8 bases between.

The CDR3 DNA follows: TGTGCCAGCAGTGCGGAGGGGGCCGTAAGAACTGAAGCTTTCTTT. Translated: CASSAEGAVRTEAFF. J is TRBJ1-1 and V is TRBV27; 7 bases match TRBD1. V shed 5 bases and J 5 bases; nucleotides not matched to a gene: 11. CDR1 is MNHEY and CDR2 is SMNVEV in the germline V gene (reference sequence). This CDR3 has 15 amino acids.

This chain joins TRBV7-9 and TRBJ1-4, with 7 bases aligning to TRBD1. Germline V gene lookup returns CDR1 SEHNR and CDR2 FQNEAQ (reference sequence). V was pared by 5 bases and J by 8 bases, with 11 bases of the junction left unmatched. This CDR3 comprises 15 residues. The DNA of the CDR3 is TGTGCCAGCAGCATCCCGACAGGGTCTTACGAAAAACTGTTTTTT. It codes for CASSIPTGSYEKLFF.

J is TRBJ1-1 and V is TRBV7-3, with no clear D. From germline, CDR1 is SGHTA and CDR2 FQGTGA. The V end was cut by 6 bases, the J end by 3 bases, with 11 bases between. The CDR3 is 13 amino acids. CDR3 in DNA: TGTGCCAGCAGTCTCGGGGTGGACACTGAAGCTTTCTTT. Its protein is CASSLGVDTEAFF. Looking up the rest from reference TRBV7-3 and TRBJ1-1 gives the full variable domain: GAGVSQTPSNKVTEKGKYVELRCDPISGHTALYWYRQSLGQGPEFLIYFQGTGAADDSGLPNDRFFAVRPEGSVSTLKIQRTERGDSAVYLCASSLGVDTEAFFGQGTRLTVV.

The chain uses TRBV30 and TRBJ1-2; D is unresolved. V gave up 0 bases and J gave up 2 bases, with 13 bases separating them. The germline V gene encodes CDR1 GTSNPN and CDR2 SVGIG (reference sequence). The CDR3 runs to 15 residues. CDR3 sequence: CAWSVEYSSNYGYTF. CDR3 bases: TGTGCCTGGAGTGTTGAGTACAGTTCGAACTATGGCTACACCTTC. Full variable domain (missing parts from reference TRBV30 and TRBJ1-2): SQTIHQWPATLVQPVGSPLSLECTVEGTSNPNLYWYRQAAGRGLQLLFYSVGIGQISSEVPQNLSASRPQDRQFILSSKKLLLSDSGFYLCAWSVEYSSNYGYTFGSGTRLTVV.

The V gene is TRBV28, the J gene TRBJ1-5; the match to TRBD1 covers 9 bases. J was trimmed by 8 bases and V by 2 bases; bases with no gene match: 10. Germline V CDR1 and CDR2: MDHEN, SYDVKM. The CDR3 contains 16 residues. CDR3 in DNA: TGTGCCAGCAGTTTAGAGACCGGGACAGGGAGCAAGCCCCAGCATTTT. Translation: CASSLETGTGSKPQHF. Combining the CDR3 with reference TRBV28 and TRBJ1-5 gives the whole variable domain DVKVTQSSRYLVKRTGEKVFLECVQDMDHENMFWYRQDPGLGLRLIYFSYDVKMKEKGDIPEGYSVSREKKERFSLILESASTNQTSMYLCASSLETGTGSKPQHFGDGTRLSIL.

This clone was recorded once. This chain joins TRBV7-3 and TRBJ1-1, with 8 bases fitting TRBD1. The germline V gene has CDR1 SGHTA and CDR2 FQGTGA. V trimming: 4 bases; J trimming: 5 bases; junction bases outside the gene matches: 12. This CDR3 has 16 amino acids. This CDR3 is CASSSQPTGALTEAFF. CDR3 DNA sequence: TGTGCCAGCAGCTCACAACCGACAGGGGCTTTAACTGAAGCTTTCTTT.

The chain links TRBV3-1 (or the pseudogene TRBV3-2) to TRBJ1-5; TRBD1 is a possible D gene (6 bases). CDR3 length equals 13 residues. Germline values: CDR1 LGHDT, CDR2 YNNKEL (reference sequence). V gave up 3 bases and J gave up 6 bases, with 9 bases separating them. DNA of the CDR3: TGTGCCAGCAGCCAGAGGGGGGGTCAGCCCCAGCATTTT. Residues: CASSQRGGQPQHF.

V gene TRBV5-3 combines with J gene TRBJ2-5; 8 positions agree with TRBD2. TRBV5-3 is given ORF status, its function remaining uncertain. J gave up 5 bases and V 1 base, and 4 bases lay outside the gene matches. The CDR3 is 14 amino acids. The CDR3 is CARSLMTSDETQYF. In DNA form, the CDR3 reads TGTGCCAGAAGCTTGATGACTAGCGATGAGACCCAGTACTTC.

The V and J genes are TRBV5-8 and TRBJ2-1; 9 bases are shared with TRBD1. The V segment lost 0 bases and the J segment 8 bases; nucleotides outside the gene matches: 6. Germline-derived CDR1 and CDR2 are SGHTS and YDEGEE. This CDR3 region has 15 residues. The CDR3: CASSLGTGVVHEQFF. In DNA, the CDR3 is TGTGCCAGCAGCTTGGGGACAGGGGTAGTTCATGAGCAGTTCTTC. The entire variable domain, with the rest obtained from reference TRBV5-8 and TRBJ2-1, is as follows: EAGVTQSPTHLIKTRGQQATLRCSPISGHTSVYWYQQALGLGLQFLLWYDEGEERNRGNFPPRFSGRQFPNYSSELNVNALELEDSALYLCASSLGTGVVHEQFFGPGTRLTVL.

This CDR3 reads CASSSPGQGGSSSYEQYF. DNA for the CDR3: TGTGCCAGCAGCTCACCGGGACAGGGGGGATCCTCCTCCTACGAGCAGTACTTC. This chain uses TRBV7-6 with TRBJ2-7, with TRBD1 matching 11 bases. Trimming at V came to 4 bases and at J to 0 bases, leaving 11 bases not matched to a gene. This CDR3 comprises 18 residues. The germline V gene encodes CDR1 SGHVS and CDR2 FNYEAQ.

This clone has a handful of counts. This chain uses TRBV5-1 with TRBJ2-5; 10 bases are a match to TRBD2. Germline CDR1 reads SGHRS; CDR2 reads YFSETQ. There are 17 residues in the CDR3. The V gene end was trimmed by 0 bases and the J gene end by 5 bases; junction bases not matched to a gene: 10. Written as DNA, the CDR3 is TGCGCCAGCAGCTTGGGTCCTAGCGGGGGCCAGGGGGAGACCCAGTACTTC. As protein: CASSLGPSGGQGETQYF.

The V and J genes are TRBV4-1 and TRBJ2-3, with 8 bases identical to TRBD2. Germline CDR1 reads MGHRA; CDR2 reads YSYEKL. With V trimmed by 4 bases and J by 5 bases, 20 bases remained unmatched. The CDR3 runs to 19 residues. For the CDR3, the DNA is TGCGCCAGCAGCCTCCCCCGGAGAGCGGGAGTACCGAGAGAAGATACGCAGTATTTT. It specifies CASSLPRRAGVPREDTQYF.

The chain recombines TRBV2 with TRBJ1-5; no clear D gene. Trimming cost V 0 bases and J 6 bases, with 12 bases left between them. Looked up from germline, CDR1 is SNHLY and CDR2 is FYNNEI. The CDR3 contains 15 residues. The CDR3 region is CASSEAQVRGQPQHF. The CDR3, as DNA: TGTGCCAGCAGTGAAGCGCAGGTCCGGGGTCAGCCCCAGCATTTT.

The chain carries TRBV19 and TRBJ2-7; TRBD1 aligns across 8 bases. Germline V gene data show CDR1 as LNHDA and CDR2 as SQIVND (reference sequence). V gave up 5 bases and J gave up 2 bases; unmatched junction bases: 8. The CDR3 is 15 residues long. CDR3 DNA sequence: TGTGCCAGTAGTTCCCCCCGGACAGGGACCTACGAGCAGTACTTC. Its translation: CASSSPRTGTYEQYF. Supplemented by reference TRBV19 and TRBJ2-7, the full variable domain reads DGGITQSPKYLFRKEGQNVTLSCEQNLNHDAMYWYRQDPGQGLRLIYYSQIVNDFQKGDIAEGYSVSREKKESFPLTVTSAQKNPTAFYLCASSSPRTGTYEQYFGPGTRLTVT.

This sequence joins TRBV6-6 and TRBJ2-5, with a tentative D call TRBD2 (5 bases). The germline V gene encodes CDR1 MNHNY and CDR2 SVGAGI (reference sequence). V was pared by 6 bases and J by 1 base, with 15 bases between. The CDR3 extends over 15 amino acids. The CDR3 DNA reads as TGTGCCAGCAGCCTAGCAGGAACTGCCCAAGAGACCCAGTACTTC. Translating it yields CASSLAGTAQETQYF.

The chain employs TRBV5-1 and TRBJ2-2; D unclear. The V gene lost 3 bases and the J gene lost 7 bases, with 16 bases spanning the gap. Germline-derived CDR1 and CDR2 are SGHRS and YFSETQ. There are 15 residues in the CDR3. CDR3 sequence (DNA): TGCGCCAGCAGCTCCTTGGTGTTAGCCAGCGGGGAGCTGTTTTTT. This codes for CASSSLVLASGELFF.

The CDR3 is CASERDRGTEAFF. Written as DNA, the CDR3 is TGTGCCTCGGAGCGGGACAGGGGAACTGAAGCTTTCTTT. V usage is TRBV12-3 or TRBV12-4 and J usage is TRBJ1-1, with 10 bases matching TRBD1. The CDR3 is 13 residues long. J lost 5 bases, V lost 11 bases, and 8 bases had no gene match.

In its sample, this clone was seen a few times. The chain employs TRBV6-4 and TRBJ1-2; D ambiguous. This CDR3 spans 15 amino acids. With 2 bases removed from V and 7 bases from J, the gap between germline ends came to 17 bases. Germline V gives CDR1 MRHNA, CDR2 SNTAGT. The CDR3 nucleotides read TGTGCCAGCAGTGACGGGTTCCATCCCACGGGTGGCTACACCTTC. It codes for CASSDGFHPTGGYTF.

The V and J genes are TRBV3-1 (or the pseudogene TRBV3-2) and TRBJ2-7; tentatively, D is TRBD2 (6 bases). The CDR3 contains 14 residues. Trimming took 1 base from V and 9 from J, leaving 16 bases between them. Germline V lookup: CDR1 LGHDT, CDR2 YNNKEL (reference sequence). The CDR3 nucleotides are TGTGCCAGCAGCCAAGGGGCAGGAGGGATCGGGCAGTACTTC. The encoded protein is CASSQGAGGIGQYF.

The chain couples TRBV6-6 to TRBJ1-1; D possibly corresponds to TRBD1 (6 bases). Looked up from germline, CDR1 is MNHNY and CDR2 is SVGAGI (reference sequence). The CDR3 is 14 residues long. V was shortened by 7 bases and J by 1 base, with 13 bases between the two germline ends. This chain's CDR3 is CASTGGGRNTEAFF. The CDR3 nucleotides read TGTGCCAGCACGGGAGGGGGGCGGAACACTGAAGCTTTCTTT.

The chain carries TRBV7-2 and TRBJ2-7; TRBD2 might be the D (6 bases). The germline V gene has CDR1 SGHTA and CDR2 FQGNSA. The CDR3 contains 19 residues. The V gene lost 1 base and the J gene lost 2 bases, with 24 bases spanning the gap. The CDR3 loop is CASSLEGRIVGLPPYEQYF. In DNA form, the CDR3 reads TGTGCCAGCAGCTTAGAGGGACGTATCGTCGGACTACCTCCCTACGAGCAGTACTTC.

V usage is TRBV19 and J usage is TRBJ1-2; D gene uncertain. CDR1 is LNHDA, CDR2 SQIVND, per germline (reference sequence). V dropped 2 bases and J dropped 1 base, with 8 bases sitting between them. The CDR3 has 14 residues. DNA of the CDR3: TGTGCCAGTAGTATACAACACCTTAACTATGGCTACACCTTC. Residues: CASSIQHLNYGYTF.

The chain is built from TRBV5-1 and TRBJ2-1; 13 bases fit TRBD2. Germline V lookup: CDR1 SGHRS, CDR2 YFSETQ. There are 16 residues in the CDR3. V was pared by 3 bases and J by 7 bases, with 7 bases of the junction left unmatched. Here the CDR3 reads CASSSWTSGSGNEQFF. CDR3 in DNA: TGCGCCAGCAGCTCCTGGACTAGCGGGAGCGGAAATGAGCAGTTCTTC.

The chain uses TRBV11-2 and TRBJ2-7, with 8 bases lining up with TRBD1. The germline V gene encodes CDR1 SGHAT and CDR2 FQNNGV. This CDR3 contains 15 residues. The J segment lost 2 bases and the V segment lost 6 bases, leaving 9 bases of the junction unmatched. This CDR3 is CASSPGQALTYEQYF. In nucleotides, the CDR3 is TGTGCCAGCAGTCCGGGACAGGCCCTAACCTACGAGCAGTACTTC.

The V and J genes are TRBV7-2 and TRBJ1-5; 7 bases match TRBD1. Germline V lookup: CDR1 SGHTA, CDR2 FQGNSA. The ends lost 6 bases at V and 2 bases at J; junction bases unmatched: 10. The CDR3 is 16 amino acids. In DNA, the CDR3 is TGTGCCAGCAGTACACAGGGGATGATTGGCAATCAGCCCCAGCATTTT. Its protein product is CASSTQGMIGNQPQHF.